The 31 T cell receptor beta chains below come from one sample, sequenced in a study of vaccination and CD4 T cells after COVID-19. Scientists ran DNA taken from cultured CD4+ T cells through the Oncomine TCR Beta short-read assay for sequencing. TCRdb re-called the PCR reads through MiXCR, storing one row per CDR3 protein. The repertoire holds about 4,400 distinct CDR3 sequences, under 30% seen once, with roughly 45% in the top ten. Stated treatment: approximately 10-day PBMC culture with coronavirus spike peptide pools or control peptides (ViraFEST assay). Gathered ahead of the COVID-19 pandemic (2011-2018) were the CD4+ T cells of the unexposed donor. These TCRs are of unknown antigen specificity. Sequencing was performed on CD4+ T cells from blood, cultured in vitro. The receptors here all came from a human donor in good health.

This clonotype came up a few times. The V gene is TRBV29-1, the J gene TRBJ2-3, with D maybe TRBD2 (6 bases). The CDR3 is made up of 12 amino acids. V was pared by 3 bases and J by 2 bases, with 6 bases between. Germline V lookup: CDR1 SQVTM, CDR2 ANQGSEA. Here the CDR3 reads CSVEDYTDTQYF. CDR3 DNA sequence: TGCAGCGTTGAGGACTACACAGATACGCAGTATTTT.

This clonotype was observed a few times. V gene TRBV9 combines with J gene TRBJ1-2, with 9 bases identical to TRBD1. The germline V gene encodes CDR1 SGDLS and CDR2 YYNGEE. Unmatched junction bases numbered 11, after V lost 4 bases and J lost 4 bases. CDR3 length: 16 amino acids. In nucleotides, the CDR3 is TGTGCCAGCAGCCCTCTCGGACAGGGGTTGAGCTATGGCTACACCTTC. Translated, it gives CASSPLGQGLSYGYTF.

The chain uses TRBV7-9 and TRBJ2-5, with D possibly being TRBD1 (6 bases). V was cut by 2 bases and J by 5 bases, with 12 bases left in between. Per the germline V gene, CDR1 is SEHNR and CDR2 is FQNEAQ (reference sequence). The CDR3 has 14 residues. The CDR3 here is CASSLRTAQETQYF. The CDR3, as DNA: TGTGCCAGCAGCTTACGGACAGCCCAGGAGACCCAGTACTTC.

The chain recombines TRBV15 with TRBJ2-1, with D possibly being TRBD1 or TRBD2 (6 bases each). Trimming shortened V by 3 bases and J by 2 bases, and 11 bases separated the two germline ends. The CDR3 length is 15 residues. Germline values: CDR1 LNHNV, CDR2 YYDKDF (reference sequence). CDR3: CATSRAGGTYNEQFF. The CDR3 DNA is TGTGCCACCAGCAGGGCCGGGGGCACCTACAATGAGCAGTTCTTC.

CDR3 in amino acids: CASSLGVGSYNEQFF. CDR3 sequence (DNA): TGTGCCAGCAGCTTAGGGGTAGGATCCTACAATGAGCAGTTCTTC. This chain uses TRBV11-2 with TRBJ2-1; no firm D call. Germline V CDR1 and CDR2: SGHAT, FQNNGV. The CDR3 totals 15 residues. V was pared by 1 base and J by 1 base, with 8 bases between.

The V gene is TRBV7-9, the J gene TRBJ1-5, with D hard to call. V was clipped by 1 base and J by 5 bases, with 18 bases between them. Germline lookup yields CDR1 SEHNR and CDR2 FQNEAQ (reference sequence). The CDR3 length is 17 residues. The CDR3 region has the DNA TGTGCCAGCAGCTTAGTGTTCGGCGCCCACCACGATCAGCCCCAGCATTTT. It is translated as CASSLVFGAHHDQPQHF.

This chain uses TRBV6-5 with TRBJ1-2; D might be TRBD1 (5 bases). The CDR3 runs to 13 residues. V lost 0 bases and J lost 10, with 12 bases in between. From germline, CDR1 is MNHEY and CDR2 SVGAGI. The CDR3 region is CASSYSGGDLYTF. Here the CDR3 DNA reads TGTGCCAGCAGTTACTCGGGGGGTGATCTCTACACCTTC.

This clonotype was detected only a few times. This sequence joins TRBV20-1 and TRBJ1-2, with D hard to call. The length of the CDR3 is 13 residues. V dropped 3 bases and J dropped 4 bases, with 12 bases sitting between them. From germline, CDR1 is DFQATT and CDR2 SNEGSKA (reference sequence). As DNA, the CDR3 is TGCAGTGCTAGCTTGGACTCTTCCTATGGCTACACCTTC. This sequence encodes CSASLDSSYGYTF.

The chain combines TRBV7-2 with TRBJ1-2; tentatively, D is TRBD1 (5 bases). V gave up 1 base and J gave up 8 bases, with 17 bases separating them. Germline V gene data show CDR1 as SGHTA and CDR2 as FQGNSA. The CDR3 length is 15 residues. In DNA form, the CDR3 reads TGTGCCAGCAGCTTAGATTGGGCAGGGCGAGGAGGCTACACCTTC. Encoded protein: CASSLDWAGRGGYTF.

V is TRBV7-2 and J is TRBJ1-1; tentatively, D is TRBD1 (6 bases). CDR3 length: 17 residues. Per the germline V gene, CDR1 is SGHTA and CDR2 is FQGNSA. V lost 7 bases and J 0 bases, leaving 21 bases between the germline ends. The CDR3: CASIVMGATGMNTEAFF. DNA of the CDR3: TGTGCCAGCATCGTCATGGGGGCCACAGGGATGAACACTGAAGCTTTCTTT.

V usage is TRBV29-1 and J usage is TRBJ1-2, with D uncertain. The CDR3 has 12 amino acids. Trimming cost V 5 bases and J 3 bases, with 10 bases left between them. Looked up from germline, CDR1 is SQVTM and CDR2 is ANQGSEA. CDR3 nucleotides: TGCAGCGTTACTGGGCGGGACTATGGCTACACCTTC. Protein: CSVTGRDYGYTF.

There are a few counts of this clonotype. This sequence joins TRBV5-8 and TRBJ1-6; 8 bases align to TRBD1. Germline CDR1 reads SGHTS; CDR2 reads YDEGEE. The V gene end was trimmed by 2 bases and the J gene end by 6 bases; junction bases not matched to a gene: 4. The CDR3 covers 15 residues. CDR3 sequence reads: CASSLTGQVNSPLHF. The CDR3 DNA reads TGTGCCAGCAGCTTAACGGGACAGGTTAATTCACCCCTCCACTTT.

The rearrangement uses TRBV4-3 and TRBJ2-7; TRBD2 agrees at 8 bases. This CDR3 region has 16 residues. The germline gives CDR1 LGHNA, CDR2 YSLEER. J lost 3 bases, V lost 5 bases, and 12 bases had no gene match. CDR3 sequence: CASSSHPAGALYEQYF. CDR3 DNA sequence: TGCGCCAGCAGCTCTCATCCAGCGGGGGCCCTCTACGAGCAGTACTTC.

This clonotype occurred a few times. The CDR3 sequence: CASKEGKETQYF. For the CDR3, the DNA is TGTGCCAGCAAAGAGGGAAAAGAGACCCAGTACTTC. The rearrangement links TRBV21-1 to TRBJ2-5; the table's D call, TRBD2, was not checked against the DNA. TRBV21-1 is marked as a pseudogene. This CDR3 has 12 amino acids.

The rearrangement joins TRBV7-7 to TRBJ2-3; D is unclear. The length of the CDR3 is 13 residues. CDR1 and CDR2 from the germline V gene are SSHAT and FNYEAQ (reference sequence). V was shortened by 5 bases and J by 2 bases, with 8 bases between the two germline ends. The CDR3 coding sequence is TGTGCCAGCAGCCAGTCCCACACAGATACGCAGTATTTT. This encodes CASSQSHTDTQYF. The full variable domain, rest sourced from reference TRBV7-7 and TRBJ2-3, is GAGVSQSPRYKVTKRGQDVTLRCDPISSHATLYWYQQALGQGPEFLTYFNYEAQPDKSGLPSDRFSAERPEGSISTLTIQRTEQRDSAMYRCASSQSHTDTQYFGPGTRLTVL.

This clonotype appeared a single time. This chain links TRBV5-1 with TRBJ1-1, with 9 bases identical to TRBD1. The junction had 5 bases not matched to a gene; V was cut back by 3 bases and J by 2 bases. The CDR3 is 15 amino acids. Germline V lookup: CDR1 SGHRS, CDR2 YFSETQ. The CDR3 nucleotides are TGCGCCAGCAGCTGGGGGGGACAGGGAAACACTGAAGCTTTCTTT. Translation: CASSWGGQGNTEAFF. The full variable domain, rest sourced from reference TRBV5-1 and TRBJ1-1, is KAGVTQTPRYLIKTRGQQVTLSCSPISGHRSVSWYQQTPGQGLQFLFEYFSETQRNKGNFPGRFSGRQFSNSRSEMNVSTLELGDSALYLCASSWGGQGNTEAFFGQGTRLTVV.

The rearrangement joins TRBV29-1 to TRBJ1-6; perhaps TRBD1 as D (5 bases). The CDR3 runs 13 residues. Germline V gene sequence: CDR1 SQVTM, CDR2 ANQGSEA. Trimming shortened V by 5 bases and J by 7 bases, and 12 bases separated the two germline ends. In nucleotides, the CDR3 is TGCAGCGTTCAACAGGCTCGGAATTCACCCCTCCACTTT. Translation gives CSVQQARNSPLHF.

The chain recombines TRBV6-1 with TRBJ2-1; D possibly corresponds to TRBD2 (6 bases). CDR1 is MNHNS and CDR2 is SASEGT in the germline V gene. V lost 4 bases to trimming and J lost 0 bases, with 19 bases between them. CDR3 size: 18 residues. The CDR3 sequence: CASSGPPGAGNSYNEQFF. The CDR3 DNA is TGTGCCAGCAGTGGCCCCCCGGGAGCGGGTAACTCCTACAATGAGCAGTTCTTC.

This clonotype was observed a few times. The CDR3 DNA follows: TGTGCCAGCAGTGAACGTGGTATCGAGCAGTACTTC. As protein: CASSERGIEQYF. The chain uses TRBV6-1 and TRBJ2-7; no firm D call. Germline V gene data show CDR1 as MNHNS and CDR2 as SASEGT. Trimming pared 2 bases from V and 6 bases from J, leaving 8 bases between. The CDR3 length is 12 residues.

The rearrangement uses TRBV4-3 and TRBJ1-4; possible D gene TRBD1, 6 bases. Trimming pared 1 base from V and 2 bases from J, leaving 14 bases between. The CDR3 runs 17 residues. CDR1 and CDR2 (germline): LGHNA, YSLEER. The CDR3 spells CASSQGGGGGTNEKLFF. The DNA for the CDR3 is TGCGCCAGCAGCCAAGGAGGAGGAGGGGGGACTAATGAAAAACTGTTTTTT.

This clonotype has a handful of counts. The V call is TRBV20-1, the J call TRBJ2-3; tentatively, D is TRBD1 (5 bases). Trimming took off 1 base at V and 4 bases at J, with 12 bases between the two ends. The CDR3 consists of 14 residues. CDR1 and CDR2 from the germline V gene are DFQATT and SNEGSKA (reference sequence). CDR3 amino acids: CSARGGQGSDTQYF. The CDR3 DNA reads as TGCAGTGCTAGAGGTGGCCAGGGATCAGATACGCAGTATTTT.

The V call is TRBV5-1, the J call TRBJ2-5, with a possible D match to TRBD1 (5 bases). The V end was cut by 4 bases, the J end by 2 bases, with 9 bases between. CDR1 SGHRS and CDR2 YFSETQ come from the germline V gene. This CDR3 comprises 13 residues. This chain's CDR3 is CASSRGQQETQYF. In DNA form, the CDR3 reads TGCGCCAGCAGCAGGGGTCAGCAAGAGACCCAGTACTTC.

J is TRBJ1-2 and V is TRBV7-2, with 8 bases fitting TRBD1. J gave up 7 bases and V 0 bases, and 7 bases lay outside the gene matches. CDR1 is SGHTA, CDR2 FQGNSA, per germline. This CDR3 has 15 residues. DNA of the CDR3: TGTGCCAGCAGCTTAGCGCCAGGGGGCGCAGGTGGCTACACCTTC. It is translated as CASSLAPGGAGGYTF.

The V gene is TRBV28, the J gene TRBJ2-7; TRBD2 is a possible D gene (7 bases). The CDR3 runs to 15 residues. The germline CDR1 and CDR2 sequences are MDHEN and SYDVKM. The V end lost 10 bases, the J end lost 0 bases, and 19 bases lay between the germline ends. CDR3 nucleotide sequence: TGTGCCACCCGGGGGGCGGGCGAGAGCTCCTACGAGCAGTACTTC. Amino acid sequence: CATRGAGESSYEQYF.

V is TRBV7-2 and J is TRBJ1-1; no firm D call. V lost 6 bases and J 8 bases, leaving 16 bases between the germline ends. CDR3 length: 13 residues. Germline V gives CDR1 SGHTA, CDR2 FQGNSA. CDR3 nucleotide sequence: TGTGCCAGCAGGGGCGGTTTTCCGTGGGAAGCTTTCTTT. Amino acid sequence: CASRGGFPWEAFF.

This clonotype has a handful of counts. This chain joins TRBV20-1 and TRBJ2-2; either TRBD1 or TRBD2 may supply D (5 bases each). The CDR3 consists of 15 residues. Trimming removed 3 bases at V and 0 bases at J, with 11 bases between. In germline, CDR1 is DFQATT, CDR2 SNEGSKA (reference sequence). The CDR3 region has the DNA TGCAGTGCTAGGGTTGGGACGGCGAACACCGGGGAGCTGTTTTTT. Amino acids: CSARVGTANTGELFF.

This clonotype was observed a single time. The CDR3 sequence: CASSWETSGISTDTQYF. The CDR3 bases are TGTGCCAGCAGCTGGGAGACTAGCGGGATCAGCACAGATACGCAGTATTTT. J is TRBJ2-3 and V is TRBV7-8; TRBD2 matches at 11 bases. The CDR3 contains 17 residues. Germline V gene sequence: CDR1 SGHVS, CDR2 FQNEAQ. After removal of 4 bases from V and 0 bases from J, the junction contained 6 bases not matched to a gene.

The chain combines TRBV20-1 with TRBJ2-5; D call uncertain. The germline V gene has CDR1 DFQATT and CDR2 SNEGSKA (reference sequence). The germline V and J ends were trimmed by 5 bases and 5 bases, with 9 bases remaining between them. There are 11 residues in the CDR3. CDR3 in DNA: TGCAGTGCTCGCCATAGGGAGACCCAGTACTTC. Translating gives CSARHRETQYF.

This chain joins TRBV20-1 and TRBJ1-2, with D perhaps matching TRBD1 (6 bases). Trimming stripped 1 base from V and 4 bases from J, with 10 bases between. Germline CDR1 DFQATT, CDR2 SNEGSKA (reference sequence). CDR3 length: 13 residues. The CDR3 nucleotides are TGCAGTGCTAGAGTGGGCAGGGGCTATGGCTACACCTTC. Translation gives CSARVGRGYGYTF.

This rearrangement joins TRBV10-2 to TRBJ2-7; the D is unclear. Germline V gives CDR1 WSHSY, CDR2 SAAADI. V was shortened by 4 bases and J by 2 bases, with 12 bases between the two germline ends. This CDR3 is 14 amino acids long. The CDR3 bases are TGCGCCAGCAGTGGTGGCAGGAGAACCTACGAGCAGTACTTC. Protein sequence: CASSGGRRTYEQYF.

The J gene is TRBJ1-1, the V gene TRBV30; the D gene is possibly TRBD1 (5 bases). Germline V gene data show CDR1 as GTSNPN and CDR2 as SVGIG (reference sequence). The CDR3 is 12 residues long. V dropped 2 bases and J dropped 4 bases, with 8 bases sitting between them. The CDR3 is CAWSRGPTEAFF. As DNA, the CDR3 is TGTGCCTGGAGTAGGGGCCCCACTGAAGCTTTCTTT.